This T cell receptor beta chain was sequenced in a study of T cells in Graves' hyperthyroidism and ophthalmopathy. Study-wide findings and caveats: Median prediction lead before ophthalmopathy onset was around 7 months with the model.

The authors obtained PBMCs from over 8 ml of fresh peripheral blood. TCR beta CDR3 sequences were amplified from RNA transcripts. A first-round RT-PCR of the TCR CDR3 used the HTBI primer set. TCRdb reanalysed the multiplex PCR reads using MiXCR and keeps one entry per CDR3 protein. The sample holds about 560,000 distinct CDR3 sequences, 15% to 17% seen once. There are a few counts of this clonotype. Its specificity is not known. The CDR3 is 13 residues long. Trimming removed 4 bases from V and 7 bases from J; junction bases left unmatched: 2. In germline, CDR1 is PRHDT, CDR2 FYEKMQ (reference sequence).

The J gene is TRBJ2-3, the V gene TRBV13; 10 bases line up with TRBD1. The TCR comes from a woman aged 25-40 years with Graves' hyperthyroidism. Sequencing was performed on blood. The CDR3 spells CASSWDRGYTQYF. In DNA form, the CDR3 reads TGTGCCAGCAGCTGGGACAGGGGTTATACGCAGTATTTT.